This T cell receptor (beta chain) comes out of a study of vaccination effects on CD4 cells after COVID-19. Germline lookup yields CDR1 SGHRS and CDR2 YFSETQ. V trimming: 0 bases; J trimming: 4 bases; junction bases outside the gene matches: 10. CDR3 size: 17 residues. Sequencing followed a ViraFEST assay step that expanded antigen-specific CD4+ T cells with viral peptide pools. With about ten days of culture completed, CD4+ T cells were isolated. The individual was infected with SARS-CoV-2 between March and December 2020, as confirmed by PCR. Generated by immunoSEQ multiplex PCR, the TCRdb table keeps only in-frame clones and is missing some. Found here are tens of thousands of clones, roughly two thirds of them singletons; the top ten hold roughly 18%. In its sample, this clone was seen a few times. Its antigen is undetermined.

This chain uses TRBV5-1 with TRBJ2-5; 9 bases line up with TRBD1. The receptor was isolated from a human donor who had a prior SARS-CoV-2 infection. Material: CD4+ T cells from PBMCs cultured with SARS-CoV-2 spike peptides, obtained before COVID-19 vaccination. The CDR3 nucleotides read TGCGCCAGCAGCTTGGGACCGGGACAGGGTAGGGTAGAGACCCAGTACTTC. Residues: CASSLGPGQGRVETQYF.